A single sample is the source of the 29 T cell receptor beta chains below, sequenced in a study of response to subunit inactivated influenza vaccine. Each CDR3 protein gets one entry after TCRdb re-called the RT-PCR reads with MiXCR. The sample lists over 750,000 distinct CDR3 sequences, approximately 22% seen once, with 10% in the top ten. Sequencing was performed on PBMCs from blood, taken less than 6 days after vaccination. These receptors all stem from a man over 45 who received an inactivated influenza vaccine.

This clonotype was detected only a few times. The chain couples TRBV20-1 to TRBJ1-2, with D tentatively TRBD1 (6 bases). This CDR3 region has 11 residues. Per germline, CDR1 DFQATT and CDR2 SNEGSKA (reference sequence). As DNA, the CDR3 is TGCAGGTCACAGGGTGACTATGGCTACACCTTC. Translating gives CRSQGDYGYTF.

This sequence joins TRBV7-2 and TRBJ2-7, with D unclear. The CDR3 spans 11 residues. From germline, CDR1 is SGHTA and CDR2 FQGNSA. V lost 5 bases, J lost 7 bases, and 9 bases lay in between. The CDR3: CASSASREQYF. The CDR3 nucleotides are TGTGCCAGCAGCGCTAGTAGAGAGCAGTACTTC.

This clonotype was counted ten times or more. V is TRBV20-1 and J is TRBJ2-3, with TRBD1 matching over 7 bases. This CDR3 is 14 amino acids long. Germline trimming cut 5 bases from V and 3 bases from J; bases unmatched to any gene: 8. Germline V gene sequence: CDR1 DFQATT, CDR2 SNEGSKA (reference sequence). CDR3 sequence: CSASTGSATDTQYF. The CDR3 DNA sequence: TGCAGTGCTTCGACAGGGTCGGCGACAGATACGCAGTATTTT.

The chain links TRBV20-1 to TRBJ2-5; no reliable D call. CDR3 length equals 12 residues. CDR1 and CDR2 from the germline V gene are DFQATT and SNEGSKA (reference sequence). Trimming removed 6 bases at V and 4 bases at J, with 12 bases between. CDR3 region: CSASAWGETQYF. The CDR3 region has the DNA TGCAGTGCCTCCGCCTGGGGAGAGACCCAGTACTTC.

V and J are TRBV7-2 and TRBJ2-3; TRBD1 matches at 9 bases. V shed 5 bases, J shed 2 bases, and the junction held 8 bases outside the gene matches. Germline loops: CDR1 SGHTA, CDR2 FQGNSA. The CDR3 totals 16 residues. The CDR3 coding sequence is TGTGCCAGCAGCCCAAAGACAGGGGGAAACACAGATACGCAGTATTTT. This translates into CASSPKTGGNTDTQYF.

In its sample, this clonotype was seen a few times. This sequence joins TRBV7-2 and TRBJ2-7, with 7 bases identical to TRBD1. The V gene end was trimmed by 5 bases and the J gene end by 6 bases; junction bases not matched to a gene: 7. The CDR3 has 13 amino acids. In germline, CDR1 is SGHTA, CDR2 FQGNSA. The CDR3 spells CASSLDRFSEQYF. The CDR3 nucleotides are TGTGCCAGCAGCCTGGACAGGTTCAGCGAGCAGTACTTC. Using reference TRBV7-2 and TRBJ2-7 for the parts outside the CDR3, the full variable domain is GAGVSQSPSNKVTEKGKDVELRCDPISGHTALYWYRQSLGQGLEFLIYFQGNSAPDKSGLPSDRFSAERTGGSVSTLTIQRTQQEDSAVYLCASSLDRFSEQYFGPGTRLTVT.

This clonotype was counted only a few times. V and J are TRBV20-1 and TRBJ1-2, with TRBD1 identical over 7 bases. The CDR3 is made up of 17 amino acids. The ends lost 0 bases at V and 8 bases at J; junction bases unmatched: 18. CDR1 is DFQATT, CDR2 SNEGSKA, per germline (reference sequence). The CDR3: CSARDGPGTALAMGYTF. The CDR3 DNA reads as TGCAGTGCTAGAGACGGTCCCGGGACAGCGTTGGCTATGGGCTACACCTTC.

The sample holds a few counts of this clonotype. The gene calls are TRBV15 and TRBJ1-2; D uncertain. Per the germline V gene, CDR1 is LNHNV and CDR2 is YYDKDF (reference sequence). V was pared by 0 bases and J by 8 bases, with 13 bases between. The length of the CDR3 is 14 residues. CDR3 sequence reads: CATSRDQGIRGYTF. The CDR3 nucleotides are TGTGCCACCAGCAGAGATCAAGGCATCCGCGGCTACACCTTC.

The chain has TRBV11-1 and TRBJ2-1; the match to TRBD2 covers 14 bases. Germline-derived CDR1 and CDR2 are SGHAT and FQDESV (reference sequence). The CDR3 sequence is 20 residues long. Losses at the gene ends were 5 bases for V and 0 bases for J; bases not matched to a gene: 12. DNA of the CDR3: TGTGCCAGCAGCCCGAATCCGGGACTAGCGGGAGACCGCTCCTACAATGAGCAGTTCTTC. Protein: CASSPNPGLAGDRSYNEQFF. The full variable domain, with the rest looked up from reference TRBV11-1 and TRBJ2-1, is EAEVAQSPRYKITEKSQAVAFWCDPISGHATLYWYRQILGQGPELLVQFQDESVVDDSQLPKDRFSAERLKGVDSTLKIQPAELGDSAMYLCASSPNPGLAGDRSYNEQFFGPGTRLTVL.

This clonotype was seen more than once but under ten times. The chain recombines TRBV18 with TRBJ2-7; D may be TRBD1 (6 bases). This CDR3 is 14 amino acids long. Trimming took 1 base from V and 4 from J, leaving 11 bases between them. From germline, CDR1 is KGHSH and CDR2 LQKENI. DNA of the CDR3: TGTGCCAGCTCACCACGGGCGACAGGTTACGAGCAGTACTTC. Its protein product is CASSPRATGYEQYF.

The J gene is TRBJ2-1, the V gene TRBV20-1; D perhaps matches TRBD2 (5 bases). The V gene's germline CDR1 is DFQATT and CDR2 SNEGSKA (reference sequence). This CDR3 region has 15 residues. Trimming pared 5 bases from V and 4 bases from J, leaving 18 bases between. CDR3 amino acids: CSAPRKAERYNEQFF. CDR3 coding DNA: TGCAGTGCTCCCCGCAAAGCGGAGCGGTACAATGAGCAGTTCTTC.

V gene TRBV11-2 combines with J gene TRBJ2-3; no clear D gene. Germline V gene data show CDR1 as SGHAT and CDR2 as FQNNGV. The V end lost 1 base, the J end lost 3 bases, and 14 bases lay between the germline ends. The length of the CDR3 is 16 residues. CDR3 DNA: TGTGCCAGCAGCTTAGGGGTCCGGATTGTGACAGATACGCAGTATTTT. Translation gives CASSLGVRIVTDTQYF.

The chain links TRBV29-1 to TRBJ2-1; TRBD2 aligns across 9 bases. The CDR3 runs 13 residues. Germline assignment: CDR1 SQVTM and CDR2 ANQGSEA. Losses at the gene ends were 6 bases for V and 8 bases for J; bases not matched to a gene: 8. The CDR3 sequence: CSVGGGEGYEQFF. CDR3 sequence (DNA): TGCAGCGTAGGCGGGGGGGAAGGGTATGAGCAGTTCTTC.

This clonotype was detected a few times. The V call is TRBV7-2, the J call TRBJ2-7; no clear D gene. Germline-derived CDR1 and CDR2 are SGHTA and FQGNSA. This CDR3 is 13 amino acids long. Trimming took off 7 bases at V and 1 base at J, with 11 bases between the two ends. CDR3 in amino acids: CASTAVGSYEQYF. The CDR3 DNA reads as TGTGCCAGCACCGCGGTAGGTTCCTACGAGCAGTACTTC.

This clonotype occurred a few times. The gene calls are TRBV4-3 and TRBJ2-1; no definite D call. CDR1 and CDR2 from the germline V gene are LGHNA and YSLEER. The CDR3 loop spans 15 amino acids. V was clipped by 0 bases and J by 4 bases, with 10 bases between them. CDR3 amino acids: CASSQDADPYNEQFF. In DNA form, the CDR3 reads TGCGCCAGCAGCCAAGACGCGGATCCGTACAATGAGCAGTTCTTC.

The sample holds a few counts of this clonotype. This chain connects TRBV29-1 to TRBJ1-2; no clear D. From germline, CDR1 is SQVTM and CDR2 ANQGSEA. The CDR3 totals 13 residues. The V gene lost 7 bases and the J gene lost 4 bases, with 16 bases spanning the gap. In DNA, the CDR3 is TGCAGCGCTCTGGGCAGTCGTCCCTATGGCTACACCTTC. Translation gives CSALGSRPYGYTF.

V gene TRBV7-9 combines with J gene TRBJ2-1; no firm D call. Per the germline V gene, CDR1 is SEHNR and CDR2 is FQNEAQ (reference sequence). The CDR3 extends over 15 amino acids. Trimming took off 5 bases at V and 3 bases at J, with 14 bases between the two ends. Here the CDR3 reads CASSTRDTFYNEQFF. DNA for the CDR3: TGTGCCAGCAGCACCCGAGACACCTTCTACAATGAGCAGTTCTTC.

The chain links TRBV20-1 to TRBJ2-5, with 8 bases that match TRBD2. The CDR3 covers 14 residues. The V segment lost 1 base and the J segment 3 bases; nucleotides outside the gene matches: 4. Germline assignment: CDR1 DFQATT and CDR2 SNEGSKA (reference sequence). In nucleotides, the CDR3 is TGCAGTGCTAGAGGGCAGCGGGGGAAAGAGACCCAGTACTTC. Its protein product is CSARGQRGKETQYF.

This clonotype was recorded a few times. The chain recombines TRBV20-1 with TRBJ2-7; D not certain. Looked up from germline, CDR1 is DFQATT and CDR2 is SNEGSKA (reference sequence). This CDR3 region has 12 residues. V lost 6 bases and J lost 0, with 9 bases in between. In DNA, the CDR3 is TGCAGTGCGGCTAGTACCTCCTACGAGCAGTACTTC. As protein: CSAASTSYEQYF.

The rearrangement links TRBV6-1 to TRBJ2-3; D is possibly TRBD2 (6 bases). This CDR3 is built from 14 residues. Trimming removed 5 bases from V and 2 bases from J, with 11 bases in between. Germline CDR1 reads MNHNS; CDR2 reads SASEGT. CDR3 residues: CASSPGSFTDTQYF. The CDR3 bases are TGTGCCAGCAGTCCCGGGAGTTTCACAGATACGCAGTATTTT.

The J gene is TRBJ2-1, the V gene TRBV11-2, with D possibly matching TRBD2 (5 bases). Trimming took off 5 bases at V and 3 bases at J, with 17 bases between the two ends. The CDR3 is 16 amino acids. Germline CDR1 SGHAT, CDR2 FQNNGV. The CDR3 nucleotides read TGTGCCAGCAGCCCCAGAGGGCCGGCTGACTACAATGAGCAGTTCTTC. Encoded protein: CASSPRGPADYNEQFF.

This clonotype appeared a few times. The rearrangement links TRBV3-1 to TRBJ1-1; 7 positions agree with TRBD1. The CDR3 covers 12 residues. Germline V gene lookup returns CDR1 LGHDT and CDR2 YNNKEL (reference sequence). V lost 0 bases, J lost 11 bases, and 3 bases stayed unmatched. The CDR3 coding sequence is TGTGCCAGCAGCCAAGATAGGGGGCTGGCTTTCTTT. Translation: CASSQDRGLAFF.

This clonotype was detected a few times. This chain uses TRBV4-2 with TRBJ2-1; D perhaps matches TRBD1 (6 bases). Trimming removed 0 bases at V and 2 bases at J, with 11 bases between. The CDR3 is made up of 16 amino acids. Germline V lookup: CDR1 LGHNA, CDR2 YNFKEQ. The CDR3: CASSQEGEGAYNEQFF. CDR3 DNA sequence: TGTGCCAGCAGCCAAGAAGGCGAGGGGGCCTACAATGAGCAGTTCTTC.

This clonotype was detected a few times. The CDR3 spells CSARVLGSEQFF. The CDR3 DNA reads as TGCAGTGCTAGAGTACTAGGGAGCGAGCAGTTCTTC. The chain couples TRBV20-1 to TRBJ2-1; D perhaps matches TRBD2 (5 bases). The CDR3 spans 12 residues. Deletions cut 1 base from V and 10 bases from J, with 11 bases between. CDR1 is DFQATT and CDR2 is SNEGSKA in the germline V gene (reference sequence).

The chain uses TRBV20-1 and TRBJ2-2, with D unclear. CDR1 is DFQATT and CDR2 is SNEGSKA in the germline V gene (reference sequence). The CDR3 consists of 14 residues. Trimming removed 0 bases from V and 2 bases from J, with 7 bases in between. This chain's CDR3 is CSARERRNTGELFF. CDR3 nucleotide sequence: TGCAGTGCTAGAGAACGGAGAAACACCGGGGAGCTGTTTTTT.

This clonotype was seen more than once but under ten times. The chain has TRBV29-1 and TRBJ1-3; TRBD1 matches at 7 bases. This CDR3 is built from 14 residues. Germline CDR1 reads SQVTM; CDR2 reads ANQGSEA. The V gene end was trimmed by 6 bases and the J gene end by 3 bases; junction bases not matched to a gene: 8. The CDR3 sequence is CSVVQGTGGNTIYF. CDR3 DNA: TGCAGCGTGGTACAGGGGACGGGTGGAAACACCATATATTTT.

There are a few counts of this clonotype. The V call is TRBV7-6, the J call TRBJ2-1, with unresolved D. Germline CDR1 and CDR2: SGHVS and FNYEAQ. CDR3 size: 13 residues. The V and J ends lost 6 bases and 5 bases respectively, with 11 bases between them. In nucleotides, the CDR3 is TGTGCCAGCAGTTCTGACAATAACAATGAGCAGTTCTTC. This translates into CASSSDNNNEQFF.

CDR3 sequence: CSARTSGGATETQYF. The CDR3 DNA sequence: TGCAGTGCTAGAACTAGCGGGGGGGCGACGGAGACCCAGTACTTC. The rearrangement uses TRBV20-1 and TRBJ2-5; 13 bases line up with TRBD2. This CDR3 comprises 15 residues. Germline CDR1 and CDR2: DFQATT and SNEGSKA (reference sequence). V shed 2 bases and J 5 bases; nucleotides not matched to a gene: 5.

This clonotype turned up a few times. V gene TRBV2 combines with J gene TRBJ2-1, with TRBD2 matching over 13 bases. V shed 6 bases and J 2 bases; nucleotides not matched to a gene: 4. From germline, CDR1 is SNHLY and CDR2 FYNNEI. The length of the CDR3 is 16 residues. CDR3 DNA: TGTGCCAGCAGATTAACTAGCGGGGGGGCCTACAATGAGCAGTTCTTC. It translates to CASRLTSGGAYNEQFF.